This T cell receptor (beta chain) was recovered during a study of blood T cell repertoires in COVID-19. Study overall: Samples taken during acute and convalescent COVID-19 were collected in the United States, Italy and Spain. In each case, the material was cDNA or gDNA derived from T cells, B-cell-depleted T cells, or PBMCs.

The sample holds a few counts of this clone. Per the authors' pipeline: Reference gene primer amplification yielded estimated nucleated cell counts. Only in-frame clones appear in the TCRdb table, and some are missing; sequencing was by immunoSEQ multiplex PCR. V, J and clone size reflect that table, while D and trimming were determined from the DNA. The profile shows about 180,000 clones, 70% to 85% of them singletons. Followed over time, Seattle patients had been enrolled while infection was active. The receptor was derived from a man older than 75 with COVID-19, enrolled during active disease. The sample taken for sequencing was peripheral blood.

The CDR3 spells CASSTPGQGNTEAFF. The CDR3 DNA is TGTGCCAGCAGCACACCGGGACAGGGGAACACTGAAGCTTTCTTT. The V gene is TRBV7-8, the J gene TRBJ1-1; 9 bases line up with TRBD1. Germline V CDR1 and CDR2: SGHVS, FQNEAQ. After removal of 5 bases from V and 1 base from J, the junction contained 5 bases not matched to a gene. This CDR3 is 15 amino acids long.